These 16 T cell receptor beta chains originate from one sample sequenced in a study of response to subunit inactivated influenza vaccine. TCRdb passed the RT-PCR reads through MiXCR, listing each CDR3 protein once. The profile shows 600,000 to 850,000 distinct CDR3 sequences, 13% to 15% of them singletons. The sample consisted of PBMCs from blood, taken 14 days before vaccination. The receptors originated from a man aged 50 or older who received an inactivated influenza vaccine.

This clonotype was seen ten or more times. The chain recombines TRBV5-1 with TRBJ2-7, with 7 bases matching TRBD1. The CDR3 runs 15 residues. V was clipped by 4 bases and J by 0 bases; unmatched bases: 7. Germline CDR1 SGHRS, CDR2 YFSETQ. In nucleotides, the CDR3 is TGCGCCAGCAGCATATGGACAGGTGCCTCCTACGAGCAGTACTTC. Its protein product is CASSIWTGASYEQYF.

The chain employs TRBV4-2 and TRBJ2-1; D remains unclear. Germline CDR1 and CDR2: LGHNA and YNFKEQ. The CDR3 totals 16 residues. V gave up 0 bases and J gave up 6 bases, with 15 bases separating them. CDR3 region: CASSQDRASFFNEQFF. The CDR3 DNA reads as TGTGCCAGCAGCCAAGATCGGGCCTCTTTTTTCAATGAGCAGTTCTTC.

DNA of the CDR3: TGTGCCAGCAGCTGGGGGACAGCTCCCACAGATACGCAGTATTTT. Its translation is CASSWGTAPTDTQYF. V usage is TRBV7-3 and J usage is TRBJ2-3; the match to TRBD1 covers 7 bases. Germline V gene lookup returns CDR1 SGHTA and CDR2 FQGTGA. The CDR3 consists of 15 residues. Trimming took 4 bases from V and 2 from J; bases not matched to a gene: 6.

There are a few counts of this clonotype. The gene calls are TRBV9 and TRBJ1-5; D unclear. V shed 0 bases and J shed 6 bases, with 13 bases lying between them. The CDR3 length is 15 residues. The germline gives CDR1 SGDLS, CDR2 YYNGEE. Here the CDR3 DNA reads TGTGCCAGCAGCGTAGGGCCCGGGAATGCTCAGCCCCAGCATTTT. Its protein is CASSVGPGNAQPQHF.

This clonotype was observed many times. The V and J genes are TRBV28 and TRBJ2-1; no clear D gene. CDR3 length: 16 amino acids. Trimming took 1 base from V and 6 from J, leaving 16 bases between them. Looked up from germline, CDR1 is MDHEN and CDR2 is SYDVKM. The CDR3 region has the DNA TGTGCCAGCAGTTTATCCTACCTCTCCCCCCCCAATGAGCAGTTCTTC. As protein: CASSLSYLSPPNEQFF.

The table lists this clonotype with a few counts. V is TRBV13 and J is TRBJ2-3; the match to TRBD2 covers 14 bases. V lost 5 bases to trimming and J lost 4 bases; unmatched junction nucleotides: 8. This CDR3 comprises 17 residues. Per germline, CDR1 PRHDT and CDR2 FYEKMQ (reference sequence). The chain's CDR3 is CASSQGTSGRVPDTQYF. The CDR3 DNA reads as TGTGCCAGCAGCCAAGGGACTAGCGGGAGAGTCCCAGATACGCAGTATTTT.

This clonotype was counted a few times. The chain couples TRBV6-5 to TRBJ2-1; TRBD1 matches 9 bases. J was trimmed by 2 bases and V by 5 bases; bases with no gene match: 10. CDR3 length equals 17 residues. CDR1 is MNHEY and CDR2 is SVGAGI in the germline V gene. The CDR3 DNA reads TGTGCCAGCAGTAACACCGTAACAGGGGGCCCCTACAATGAGCAGTTCTTC. Its protein is CASSNTVTGGPYNEQFF.

This clonotype appeared a few times. The chain couples TRBV6-5 to TRBJ2-1; TRBD1 aligns across 8 bases. Trimming removed 5 bases from V and 2 bases from J; junction bases left unmatched: 5. The V gene's germline CDR1 is MNHEY and CDR2 SVGAGI. The length of the CDR3 is 15 residues. In DNA form, the CDR3 reads TGTGCCAGCAGTAACGGACAGGGACCCTACAATGAGCAGTTCTTC. It is translated as CASSNGQGPYNEQFF.

This clonotype has ten or more counts. The chain couples TRBV20-1 to TRBJ2-3; unclear D gene. Looked up from germline, CDR1 is DFQATT and CDR2 is SNEGSKA (reference sequence). V was clipped by 6 bases and J by 5 bases, with 15 bases between them. The CDR3 contains 13 residues. The CDR3 here is CSAIATMGDTQYF. The CDR3 DNA reads TGCAGTGCAATCGCTACCATGGGAGATACGCAGTATTTT.

In this sample, this clonotype turned up a few times. The CDR3 DNA is TGTGCCAGCAGCCAAGACAAGAGCTATGGCTACACCTTC. Residues: CASSQDKSYGYTF. The J gene is TRBJ1-2, the V gene TRBV9; D remains unclear. V lost 4 bases and J lost 4, with 11 bases in between. CDR1 is SGDLS and CDR2 is YYNGEE in the germline V gene. The CDR3 consists of 13 residues.

This clonotype came up a few times. The V gene is TRBV5-1, the J gene TRBJ1-2, with D possibly TRBD1 on 6 matching bases. Germline lookup yields CDR1 SGHRS and CDR2 YFSETQ. The CDR3 sequence is 14 residues long. V lost 0 bases and J lost 1, with 7 bases in between. The DNA of the CDR3 is TGCGCCAGCAGCTTGGACAGGGTTAACTATGGCTACACCTTC. Its translation is CASSLDRVNYGYTF.

This clonotype was recorded many times. V is TRBV18 and J is TRBJ2-7; tentatively, D is TRBD1 or TRBD2 (6 bases each). The V gene lost 1 base and the J gene lost 2 bases, with 12 bases spanning the gap. This CDR3 spans 15 amino acids. Germline loops: CDR1 KGHSH, CDR2 LQKENI. CDR3 amino acids: CASSPRRGDAYEQYF. The CDR3 bases are TGTGCCAGCTCACCACGGAGGGGGGACGCCTACGAGCAGTACTTC. The full variable domain, in which reference TRBV18 and TRBJ2-7 provide the parts outside the CDR3, is NAGVMQNPRHLVRRRGQEARLRCSPMKGHSHVYWYRQLPEEGLKFMVYLQKENIIDESGMPKERFSAEFPKEGPSILRIQQVVRGDSAAYFCASSPRRGDAYEQYFGPGTRLTVT.

In this sample, this clonotype turned up a few times. The chain is built from TRBV6-2 or TRBV6-3 and TRBJ2-3, with D hard to call. Trimming pared 6 bases from V and 0 bases from J, leaving 10 bases between. Germline values: CDR1 MNHEY, CDR2 SVGEGT. The CDR3 is 14 amino acids. This CDR3 is CASSRRPSTDTQYF. For the CDR3, the DNA is TGTGCCAGCAGCAGACGGCCTAGCACAGATACGCAGTATTTT.

This sequence joins TRBV4-3 and TRBJ2-1; D gene ambiguous. The ends were cut back, 1 base at V and 3 bases at J, with 10 bases in the middle. Germline CDR1 is LGHNA and CDR2 is YSLEER. This CDR3 comprises 15 residues. CDR3 coding DNA: TGCGCCAGCAGCCAAGTCAGCCTCGGCTACAATGAGCAGTTCTTC. Protein: CASSQVSLGYNEQFF.

This clonotype was detected ten times or more. This rearrangement joins TRBV29-1 to TRBJ2-3, with 7 bases that match TRBD1. The CDR3 has 13 amino acids. V lost 7 bases, J lost 2 bases, and 6 bases stayed unmatched. Germline loops: CDR1 SQVTM, CDR2 ANQGSEA. The CDR3 DNA reads as TGCAGCGGCCTACAGGGGTACACAGATACGCAGTATTTT. It translates to CSGLQGYTDTQYF.

A few counts support this clonotype. The rearrangement uses TRBV6-2 or TRBV6-3 and TRBJ2-1; D is uncertain. Germline V CDR1 and CDR2: MNHEY, SVGEGT. Trimming left V 2 bases short and J 2 bases short, with 7 bases between. The CDR3 totals 14 residues. The CDR3 here is CASSYTSTYNEQFF. The CDR3 nucleotides read TGTGCCAGCAGTTACACAAGTACCTACAATGAGCAGTTCTTC.